The 23 T cell receptor beta chains given below trace back to one sample, sequenced in a study of blood T cell repertoires in COVID-19 (dated by TCRdb to 2020 to 2021). To prepare the library, the immunoSEQ multiplex PCR assay was applied. Sourced from immuneACCESS, this table was stored by TCRdb with only in-frame sequences that have V and J called. A share of the clones is absent; for the studies checked, an unresolved V gene accounts for under half, and the remainder has no known explanation. This sample lists approximately 300,000 clones; roughly 90% were detected once. The ten largest clones capture around 11% of the sample. The sample comprised peripheral blood. Receptors originate from a woman in her 30s with COVID-19, enrolled during active disease.

The chain couples TRBV24-1 to TRBJ2-7, with TRBD1 matching over 11 bases. The ends lost 6 bases at V and 2 bases at J; junction bases unmatched: 8. The CDR3 runs 16 residues. Germline lookup yields CDR1 KGHDR and CDR2 SFDVKD. CDR3 region: CATSPSSGQGAYEQYF. CDR3 in DNA: TGTGCCACCAGTCCGTCTTCGGGACAGGGGGCCTACGAGCAGTACTTC.

The V and J genes are TRBV3-1 (or the pseudogene TRBV3-2) and TRBJ2-7; D is ambiguous. V was shortened by 4 bases and J by 4 bases, with 14 bases between the two germline ends. Per germline, CDR1 LGHDT and CDR2 YNNKEL (reference sequence). The CDR3 length is 14 residues. CDR3 protein: CASSLTDFSYEQYF. The CDR3 bases are TGTGCCAGCAGCCTCACTGATTTTTCTTACGAGCAGTACTTC.

The chain has TRBV5-6 and TRBJ2-7; TRBD2 is a possible D gene (7 bases). This CDR3 is built from 16 residues. V lost 4 bases, J lost 2 bases, and 19 bases lay in between. CDR1 is SGHDT, CDR2 YYEEEE, per germline. The CDR3 loop is CASSPPGGTPTYEQYF. CDR3 nucleotide sequence: TGTGCCAGCAGCCCCCCGGGGGGCACCCCTACCTACGAGCAGTACTTC.

The chain employs TRBV28 and TRBJ1-6; D remains unclear. Germline CDR1 and CDR2: MDHEN and SYDVKM. The CDR3 sequence is 14 residues long. The germline V and J ends were trimmed by 2 bases and 7 bases, with 9 bases remaining between them. In DNA, the CDR3 is TGTGCCAGCAGTTTAATTATGGAGAATTCACCCCTCCACTTT. Residues: CASSLIMENSPLHF. Complete variable domain (other parts from reference TRBV28 and TRBJ1-6): DVKVTQSSRYLVKRTGEKVFLECVQDMDHENMFWYRQDPGLGLRLIYFSYDVKMKEKGDIPEGYSVSREKKERFSLILESASTNQTSMYLCASSLIMENSPLHFGNGTRLTVT.

The V gene is TRBV5-1, the J gene TRBJ2-2, with D tentatively TRBD1 (6 bases). Trimming took off 3 bases at V and 4 bases at J, with 7 bases between the two ends. CDR1 is SGHRS and CDR2 is YFSETQ in the germline V gene. The CDR3 extends over 13 amino acids. CDR3 protein: CASSSGATGELFF. CDR3 nucleotides: TGCGCCAGCAGCTCAGGGGCCACCGGGGAGCTGTTTTTT.

Here the CDR3 DNA reads TGTGCCATTCGGGGAACGAACGGGAGAGGGTTCAATGAGCAGTTCTTC. Protein: CAIRGTNGRGFNEQFF. V is TRBV10-3 and J is TRBJ2-1; D might be TRBD2 (6 bases). Trimming shortened V by 9 bases and J by 6 bases, and 24 bases separated the two germline ends. This CDR3 comprises 16 residues. CDR1 ENHRY and CDR2 SYGVKD come from the germline V gene.

The chain combines TRBV27 with TRBJ2-7; 8 positions match TRBD2. CDR3 length: 15 residues. The V gene end was trimmed by 4 bases and the J gene end by 7 bases; junction bases not matched to a gene: 12. Germline V gene lookup returns CDR1 MNHEY and CDR2 SMNVEV (reference sequence). Written as DNA, the CDR3 is TGTGCCAGCAGTTCCTCCACTAGCGGTGGGGGAGAGCAGTACTTC. It codes for CASSSSTSGGGEQYF.

The chain carries TRBV10-2 and TRBJ1-1; TRBD1 aligns across 8 bases. Germline V gives CDR1 WSHSY, CDR2 SAAADI. The CDR3 totals 15 residues. J gave up 1 base and V 6 bases, and 7 bases lay outside the gene matches. The CDR3 coding sequence is TGCGCCAGCAGACCGGGACAGGTTACGAACACTGAAGCTTTCTTT. Protein product: CASRPGQVTNTEAFF.

The genes are TRBV10-3 and TRBJ1-4; TRBD1 might be the D (6 bases). CDR1 is ENHRY and CDR2 is SYGVKD in the germline V gene. This CDR3 comprises 13 residues. With 6 bases removed from V and 4 bases from J, the gap between germline ends came to 9 bases. The CDR3 DNA is TGTGCCATCAGGGACAGTTTTAATGAAAAACTGTTTTTT. Protein sequence: CAIRDSFNEKLFF.

V gene TRBV15 combines with J gene TRBJ1-4; D gene uncertain. The germline CDR1 and CDR2 sequences are LNHNV and YYDKDF (reference sequence). With 1 base removed from V and 8 bases from J, the gap between germline ends came to 8 bases. CDR3 length: 13 residues. DNA for the CDR3: TGTGCCACCAGCAGAGCCCACTACGAAAAACTGTTTTTT. Amino acids: CATSRAHYEKLFF.

V gene TRBV2 combines with J gene TRBJ1-2; TRBD1 is a possible D gene (6 bases). Trimming took 3 bases from V and 4 from J, leaving 9 bases between them. Looked up from germline, CDR1 is SNHLY and CDR2 is FYNNEI. This CDR3 spans 13 amino acids. As DNA, the CDR3 is TGTGCCAGCAGTGAGGGCAGGGGCTATGGCTACACCTTC. Its translation is CASSEGRGYGYTF.

This clone has only one observation. CDR3 nucleotide sequence: TGCGCCAGCAGCGCTACTAGCGGGAGTACAGATACGCAGTATTTT. It translates to CASSATSGSTDTQYF. The J gene is TRBJ2-3, the V gene TRBV5-1; TRBD2 matches at 11 bases. V shed 4 bases, J shed 3 bases, and the junction held 4 bases outside the gene matches. The germline V gene encodes CDR1 SGHRS and CDR2 YFSETQ. The CDR3 has 15 residues.

The CDR3 bases are TGCGCCAGCAGCCAAGGAATACGATCTAGTTATGAGCAGTTCTTC. Amino acids: CASSQGIRSSYEQFF. The V call is TRBV4-1, the J call TRBJ2-1; D gene uncertain. The CDR3 runs to 15 residues. V lost 1 base to trimming and J lost 8 bases, with 15 bases between them. Per the germline V gene, CDR1 is MGHRA and CDR2 is YSYEKL.

This chain joins TRBV28 and TRBJ1-5, with a possible D match to TRBD1 (6 bases). Germline V gene data show CDR1 as MDHEN and CDR2 as SYDVKM. CDR3 length equals 16 residues. Trimming shortened V by 5 bases and J by 9 bases, and 23 bases separated the two germline ends. The DNA of the CDR3 is TGTGCCAGCAGTCCCCCCCCAGGGGCTTGGTCGCGGCCCCAGCATTTT. Amino acid sequence: CASSPPPGAWSRPQHF.

This clone was seen a few times. CDR3 nucleotides: TGCAGTGCTAGTTTACAGGGGGCGGGCTACACCTTC. Translation gives CSASLQGAGYTF. This sequence joins TRBV20-1 and TRBJ1-2, with 9 bases aligning to TRBD1. The CDR3 is 12 residues long. Trimming cost V 3 bases and J 8 bases; bases outside gene matches: 4. Per the germline V gene, CDR1 is DFQATT and CDR2 is SNEGSKA (reference sequence).

The chain uses TRBV19 and TRBJ2-1, with TRBD1 identical over 7 bases. CDR3 size: 14 residues. Losses at the gene ends were 3 bases for V and 8 bases for J; bases not matched to a gene: 7. Germline V CDR1 and CDR2: LNHDA, SQIVND (reference sequence). DNA for the CDR3: TGTGCCAGTAGTATCACAGGGGCTAACGATGAGCAGTTCTTC. This sequence encodes CASSITGANDEQFF.

In this sample, this clone turned up a few times. This rearrangement joins TRBV28 to TRBJ2-7, with unresolved D. The V end was cut by 6 bases, the J end by 6 bases, with 12 bases between. Per germline, CDR1 MDHEN and CDR2 SYDVKM. The CDR3 is 12 residues long. The chain's CDR3 is CASSGWLSEQYF. CDR3 bases: TGTGCCAGCAGCGGGTGGTTAAGCGAGCAGTACTTC.

The chain recombines TRBV6-6 with TRBJ1-5; D is ambiguous. Germline CDR1 MNHNY, CDR2 SVGAGI (reference sequence). This CDR3 is 11 amino acids long. V lost 4 bases, J lost 4 bases, and 2 bases lay in between. The CDR3 region has the DNA TGTGCCAGCAGTTCTAATCAGCCCCAGCATTTT. Residues: CASSSNQPQHF.

The CDR3 DNA follows: TGTGCCAGCAGTTACGGGCAGGCCGGGGAGCTGTTTTTT. Translation gives CASSYGQAGELFF. The chain has TRBV6-5 and TRBJ2-2; D not certain. From germline, CDR1 is MNHEY and CDR2 SVGAGI. The CDR3 spans 13 residues. V was cut by 2 bases and J by 6 bases, with 7 bases left in between.

The rearrangement joins TRBV5-1 to TRBJ2-7; D possibly corresponds to TRBD1 (6 bases). The CDR3 covers 15 residues. The germline V and J ends were trimmed by 0 bases and 4 bases, with 14 bases remaining between them. The germline V gene encodes CDR1 SGHRS and CDR2 YFSETQ. The CDR3 bases are TGCGCCAGCAGCTTGGGTAGGGACATAATTTACGAGCAGTACTTC. It specifies CASSLGRDIIYEQYF.

The genes are TRBV7-3 and TRBJ2-2; D perhaps matches TRBD1 (5 bases). V was cut by 6 bases and J by 4 bases, with 18 bases left in between. This CDR3 region has 16 residues. CDR1 SGHTA and CDR2 FQGTGA come from the germline V gene. CDR3 protein: CASSKIPRGSTGELFF. CDR3 sequence (DNA): TGTGCCAGCAGTAAAATCCCAAGGGGTTCCACCGGGGAGCTGTTTTTT.

The chain couples TRBV28 to TRBJ2-1; 8 bases agree with TRBD2. This CDR3 is built from 14 residues. Germline loops: CDR1 MDHEN, CDR2 SYDVKM. The junction had 6 bases not matched to a gene; V was cut back by 5 bases and J by 6 bases. The CDR3 DNA reads as TGTGCCAGCAGTCCGGGGGGGACTGGCAATGAGCAGTTCTTC. Encoded protein: CASSPGGTGNEQFF.

The genes are TRBV28 and TRBJ2-2, with TRBD2 matching 7 bases. Looked up from germline, CDR1 is MDHEN and CDR2 is SYDVKM. The CDR3 loop spans 16 amino acids. J was trimmed by 7 bases and V by 4 bases; bases with no gene match: 12. CDR3 DNA: TGTGCCAGCAGTTACCCTATGACTAGCCCTGTCGGGGAGCTGTTTTTT. As protein: CASSYPMTSPVGELFF. The full variable domain, completed using reference TRBV28 and TRBJ2-2, is DVKVTQSSRYLVKRTGEKVFLECVQDMDHENMFWYRQDPGLGLRLIYFSYDVKMKEKGDIPEGYSVSREKKERFSLILESASTNQTSMYLCASSYPMTSPVGELFFGEGSRLTVL.